This entry lists 27 T cell receptor beta chains sequenced from one sample in a study of neurological immune-mediated disorders (dated by TCRdb to between 2019 and 2020). Library method: 5' RACE. Instrument on record: Illumina HiSeq 2500. The public reads were quality trimmed at Q25 with fastp and then assembled into clones with MiXCR by TCRdb, keeping productive beta chains. Rows are combined by CDR3 protein, so each entry shows the most common genes and DNA. Within this sample are 65,000 to 90,000 distinct CDR3 sequences, with less than 5.5% of them counted one time only. Of the sample, less than 2.5% is held by the ten largest clones. Sequenced input: PBMCs. These receptors were obtained from a young woman with multiple sclerosis.

This clonotype occurred many times. The J gene is TRBJ2-1, the V gene TRBV10-3, with 8 bases fitting TRBD2. Germline CDR1 and CDR2: ENHRY and SYGVKD. V was pared by 4 bases and J by 7 bases, with 9 bases of the junction left unmatched. The CDR3 spans 15 residues. CDR3 residues: CAISGRAGAKNEQFF. The CDR3 coding sequence is TGTGCCATCAGTGGGCGAGCGGGAGCCAAGAATGAGCAGTTCTTC.

At least ten counts were recorded for this clonotype. The chain employs TRBV27 and TRBJ2-7, with D possibly TRBD2 on 6 matching bases. CDR3 length: 14 residues. Germline V gene data show CDR1 as MNHEY and CDR2 as SMNVEV (reference sequence). V gave up 6 bases and J gave up 7 bases, with 19 bases separating them. The CDR3 loop reads CASRILAGSREQYF. Written as DNA, the CDR3 is TGTGCCAGCAGAATACTAGCAGGTAGTCGAGAGCAGTACTTC.

A few counts support this clonotype. The V call is TRBV20-1, the J call TRBJ1-5, with a tentative D call TRBD1 (5 bases). This CDR3 has 14 amino acids. V was cut by 2 bases and J by 3 bases, with 11 bases left in between. Germline assignment: CDR1 DFQATT and CDR2 SNEGSKA (reference sequence). The CDR3 is CSARTGPVNQPQHF. The CDR3 coding sequence is TGCAGTGCTAGAACAGGTCCCGTCAATCAGCCCCAGCATTTT.

This clonotype was seen many times. This sequence joins TRBV20-1 and TRBJ2-7; D unresolved. Germline CDR1 and CDR2: DFQATT and SNEGSKA (reference sequence). Deletions cut 0 bases from V and 0 bases from J, with 6 bases between. CDR3 size: 13 residues. Here the CDR3 DNA reads TGCAGTGCTAGAGAGGCTAGCTCCTACGAGCAGTACTTC. Translated: CSAREASSYEQYF.

The sample holds many counts of this clonotype. The gene calls are TRBV20-1 and TRBJ2-1; 12 nucleotides line up with TRBD2. This CDR3 is 20 amino acids long. Germline V gene data show CDR1 as DFQATT and CDR2 as SNEGSKA (reference sequence). The V and J ends lost 1 base and 4 bases, in that order; junction bases with no gene match: 17. CDR3 sequence reads: CSARVRPPLAGGMGYNEQFF. The CDR3 nucleotides read TGCAGTGCTAGAGTCCGCCCCCCCCTAGCGGGAGGGATGGGGTACAATGAGCAGTTCTTC.

This clonotype came up many times. A much larger clone sits a single nucleotide away, making a read error possible. The chain has TRBV5-1 and TRBJ2-5; D not resolved. The V end lost 0 bases, the J end lost 4 bases, and 4 bases lay between the germline ends. Germline-derived CDR1 and CDR2 are SGHRS and YFSETQ. The CDR3 contains 12 residues. This CDR3 is CASSLDLETQYF. In DNA, the CDR3 is TGCGCCAGCAGCTTGGATCTAGAGACCCAGTACTTC.

This clonotype was counted at least ten times. The rearrangement uses TRBV12-3 or TRBV12-4 and TRBJ2-1; D remains ambiguous. The CDR3 has 12 amino acids. The ends were cut back, 8 bases at V and 5 bases at J, with 10 bases in the middle. CDR3 protein: CASARPDNEQFF. CDR3 sequence (DNA): TGTGCCAGCGCTAGGCCCGACAATGAGCAGTTCTTC.

This clonotype was seen at least ten times. The chain links TRBV15 to TRBJ2-5; 9 nucleotides match TRBD1. The V gene's germline CDR1 is LNHNV and CDR2 YYDKDF (reference sequence). With V trimmed by 3 bases and J by 4 bases, 6 bases remained unmatched. The CDR3 is 15 residues long. Written as DNA, the CDR3 is TGTGCCACCAGCAGGGCCGGGACAGGGTCAGAGACCCAGTACTTC. This encodes CATSRAGTGSETQYF. Complete variable domain (other parts from reference TRBV15 and TRBJ2-5): DAMVIQNPRYQVTQFGKPVTLSCSQTLNHNVMYWYQQKSSQAPKLLFHYYDKDFNNEADTPDNFQSRRPNTSFCFLDIRSPGLGDTAMYLCATSRAGTGSETQYFGPGTRLLVL.

This clonotype was seen ten or more times. The V and J genes are TRBV5-1 and TRBJ2-7, with D possibly called TRBD1 or TRBD2 (5 bases each). The CDR3 covers 14 residues. Trimming shortened V by 0 bases and J by 3 bases, and 10 bases separated the two germline ends. The V gene's germline CDR1 is SGHRS and CDR2 YFSETQ. Here the CDR3 DNA reads TGCGCCAGCAGCTTGGCCGGGACGGACTACGAGCAGTACGTC. It encodes CASSLAGTDYEQYV.

This clonotype was seen repeatedly, ten times or more. This sequence joins TRBV7-8 and TRBJ1-5; no definite D call. The CDR3 runs 15 residues. Trimming removed 1 base at V and 8 bases at J, with 15 bases between. From germline, CDR1 is SGHVS and CDR2 FQNEAQ. The CDR3 is CASSLEESVWEPQHF. The DNA of the CDR3 is TGTGCCAGCAGCTTAGAAGAGTCGGTGTGGGAGCCCCAGCATTTT.

This clonotype is medium-sized within its sample. The chain is built from TRBV10-3 and TRBJ2-5, with D possibly matching TRBD2 (5 bases). The V and J ends lost 8 bases and 5 bases respectively, with 12 bases between them. Germline V gene sequence: CDR1 ENHRY, CDR2 SYGVKD. The CDR3 has 12 residues. The CDR3 sequence is CAISRERETQYF. The CDR3 DNA is TGTGCCATCTCCCGAGAGCGGGAGACCCAGTACTTC.

J is TRBJ2-1 and V is TRBV5-1, with D possibly matching TRBD1 (6 bases). The germline V gene encodes CDR1 SGHRS and CDR2 YFSETQ. V lost 0 bases, J lost 3 bases, and 16 bases lay in between. The CDR3 consists of 17 residues. The CDR3 loop is CASSLAVWQGSYNEQFF. The CDR3 DNA reads TGCGCCAGCAGCTTGGCAGTCTGGCAGGGGAGCTACAATGAGCAGTTCTTC.

This clonotype appeared many times. This rearrangement joins TRBV2 to TRBJ2-7; 9 nucleotides match TRBD2. J was trimmed by 2 bases and V by 1 base; bases with no gene match: 0. The CDR3 is 14 residues long. CDR1 SNHLY and CDR2 FYNNEI come from the germline V gene. DNA for the CDR3: TGTGCCAGCAGTGAAGGACTAGCGGCCTACGAGCAGTACGTC. This codes for CASSEGLAAYEQYV.

The chain links TRBV20-1 to TRBJ2-5; D possibly corresponds to TRBD2 (6 bases). The CDR3 runs 13 residues. Germline CDR1 and CDR2: DFQATT and SNEGSKA (reference sequence). V was clipped by 2 bases and J by 2 bases, with 9 bases between them. In DNA form, the CDR3 reads TGCAGTGCTAGACGCGGGACTCAAGAGACCCAGTACTTC. Amino acid sequence: CSARRGTQETQYF.

This clonotype has just a few counts. J is TRBJ2-1 and V is TRBV19; 7 bases line up with TRBD1. Germline assignment: CDR1 LNHDA and CDR2 SQIVND (reference sequence). The CDR3 runs 15 residues. V lost 5 bases, J lost 4 bases, and 8 bases stayed unmatched. CDR3 amino acids: CASSATGAIYNEQFF. As DNA, the CDR3 is TGTGCCAGTAGTGCAACAGGGGCGATTTACAATGAGCAGTTCTTC.

This clonotype was recorded at least ten times. The V and J genes are TRBV5-1 and TRBJ2-2; D is ambiguous. The CDR3 consists of 14 residues. The germline V gene has CDR1 SGHRS and CDR2 YFSETQ. The V and J ends lost 3 bases and 2 bases respectively, with 8 bases between them. The CDR3 loop is CASSSLGNTGELFF. The CDR3 bases are TGCGCCAGCAGCTCTCTGGGAAACACCGGGGAGCTGTTTTTT. Full variable domain (rest looked up from reference TRBV5-1 and TRBJ2-2): KAGVTQTPRYLIKTRGQQVTLSCSPISGHRSVSWYQQTPGQGLQFLFEYFSETQRNKGNFPGRFSGRQFSNSRSEMNVSTLELGDSALYLCASSSLGNTGELFFGEGSRLTVL.

This clonotype was found many times. CDR3 bases: TGCGCCAGCAGCTTCGGCAGGGGGCCAATCCGTAACAATGAGCAGTTCTTC. Translating gives CASSFGRGPIRNNEQFF. The chain recombines TRBV5-1 with TRBJ2-1; 8 positions agree with TRBD1. The CDR3 covers 17 residues. Germline V gives CDR1 SGHRS, CDR2 YFSETQ. The V segment lost 2 bases and the J segment 5 bases; nucleotides outside the gene matches: 12.

This clonotype was counted ten times or more. The V gene is TRBV9, the J gene TRBJ2-6, with D perhaps matching TRBD2 (6 bases). CDR3 length: 19 residues. Between the trimmed V and J ends, which lost 4 bases and 0 bases, there was a span of 20 bases. Germline V gene lookup returns CDR1 SGDLS and CDR2 YYNGEE. This chain's CDR3 is CASSTRQSGHHSGANVLTF. CDR3 coding DNA: TGTGCCAGCAGCACCCGACAGAGCGGGCACCACTCTGGGGCCAACGTCCTGACTTTC. The whole variable domain, filled in from reference TRBV9 and TRBJ2-6, reads DSGVTQTPKHLITATGQRVTLRCSPRSGDLSVYWYQQSLDQGLQFLIQYYNGEERAKGNILERFSAQQFPDLHSELNLSSLELGDSALYFCASSTRQSGHHSGANVLTFGAGSRLTVL.

This clonotype showed up many times. The V and J genes are TRBV9 and TRBJ2-1; tentatively, D is TRBD2 (6 bases). CDR1 and CDR2 (germline): SGDLS, YYNGEE. V lost 3 bases to trimming and J lost 10 bases, with 23 bases between them. The CDR3 contains 16 residues. CDR3 in DNA: TGTGCCAGCAGCGCGGGGTACGGGAGTCCATCGGGGGAGCAGTTCTTC. Amino acid sequence: CASSAGYGSPSGEQFF.

This chain joins TRBV7-6 and TRBJ2-1; 12 bases fit TRBD2. The CDR3 has 17 amino acids. Germline V CDR1 and CDR2: SGHVS, FNYEAQ. Trimming removed 3 bases from V and 7 bases from J; junction bases left unmatched: 10. DNA for the CDR3: TGTGCCAGCAGCTTGACTAGCGGGGGAGGGTTAGGTAATGAGCAGTTCTTC. Protein product: CASSLTSGGGLGNEQFF.

This clonotype has only a few counts. CDR3 bases: TGTGCCAGCAGACCGGTCGGGGGGGTGAATACGCAGTATTTT. This encodes CASRPVGGVNTQYF. This sequence joins TRBV6-5 and TRBJ2-3, with 8 bases aligning to TRBD2. Germline values: CDR1 MNHEY, CDR2 SVGAGI. With V trimmed by 6 bases and J by 7 bases, 9 bases remained unmatched. This CDR3 spans 14 amino acids.

In regard to this clonotype: A much more abundant neighbour one base away suggests this may be a read error. The chain has TRBV7-2 and TRBJ2-7; TRBD2 might be the D (5 bases). Germline assignment: CDR1 SGHTA and CDR2 FQGNSA. The CDR3 has 13 amino acids. CDR3: CANSPEVLYEQYF. Written as DNA, the CDR3 is TGTGCCAACAGCCCGGAGGTCCTTTACGAGCAGTACTTC.

Many counts were recorded for this clonotype. The genes are TRBV5-1 and TRBJ2-7; D remains ambiguous. V dropped 1 base and J dropped 3 bases, with 17 bases sitting between them. The CDR3 consists of 16 residues. Germline V gene sequence: CDR1 SGHRS, CDR2 YFSETQ. The CDR3 sequence is CASSLTAQGWDYEQYF. DNA of the CDR3: TGCGCCAGCAGCTTGACGGCCCAAGGGTGGGACTACGAGCAGTACTTC.

CDR3 protein: CASFERVSGNTIYF. For the CDR3, the DNA is TGTGCCAGCTTCGAGAGGGTCTCTGGAAACACCATATATTTT. The chain recombines TRBV6-6 with TRBJ1-3; D not certain. The germline V gene has CDR1 MNHNY and CDR2 SVGAGI (reference sequence). The CDR3 totals 14 residues. V lost 8 bases, J lost 0 bases, and 11 bases lay in between.

The table lists this clonotype with many counts. V gene TRBV20-1 combines with J gene TRBJ1-1; weak D call: TRBD1 (6 bases). From germline, CDR1 is DFQATT and CDR2 SNEGSKA (reference sequence). V was shortened by 7 bases and J by 0 bases, with 24 bases between the two germline ends. This CDR3 is built from 17 residues. The CDR3, as DNA: TGCAGTGTTCAAACGGGAACAAGGGGGGGCATGAACACTGAAGCTTTCTTT. Protein product: CSVQTGTRGGMNTEAFF.

This clonotype was counted at least ten times. J is TRBJ2-5 and V is TRBV20-1, with D uncertain. Looked up from germline, CDR1 is DFQATT and CDR2 is SNEGSKA (reference sequence). The length of the CDR3 is 9 residues. Deletions cut 3 bases from V and 6 bases from J, with 2 bases between. The CDR3 sequence is CSASQTQYF. In DNA form, the CDR3 reads TGCAGTGCTAGCCAGACCCAGTACTTC.

CDR3 coding DNA: TGCGCCAGCAGCCAGGGCAGGGGGCATAAGATGAACACTGAAGCTTTCTTT. Translating it yields CASSQGRGHKMNTEAFF. The V and J genes are TRBV4-1 and TRBJ1-1, with 8 bases lining up with TRBD1. The CDR3 covers 17 residues. Per germline, CDR1 MGHRA and CDR2 YSYEKL. Unmatched junction bases numbered 9, after V lost 3 bases and J lost 0 bases.